Below are 24 T cell receptor beta chains sequenced from a single sample in a study of blood T cell repertoires in COVID-19. Sequencing used immunoSEQ multiplex PCR; TCRdb keeps in-frame clones, though not all of them. The table records about 480,000 clones, over 75% of them present only once. Sequencing was done on a sample of PBMCs or T cells enriched from blood (not recorded which). Receptors were obtained from a middle-aged woman who had recovered from COVID-19.

This chain links TRBV5-1 with TRBJ2-1; 8 bases map to TRBD2. Germline values: CDR1 SGHRS, CDR2 YFSETQ. The CDR3 covers 15 residues. Trimming at V came to 1 base and at J to 6 bases, leaving 6 bases not matched to a gene. The DNA of the CDR3 is TGCGCCAGCAGCTTGATGGCGGGAGGACCCAATGAGCAGTTCTTC. Its protein product is CASSLMAGGPNEQFF.

The genes are TRBV12-3 or TRBV12-4 and TRBJ1-2; D unclear. The V end lost 6 bases, the J end lost 4 bases, and 12 bases lay between the germline ends. This CDR3 has 13 amino acids. CDR3 amino acids: CASRDGGVYGYTF. In DNA, the CDR3 is TGTGCCAGCAGGGACGGCGGGGTCTATGGCTACACCTTC.

The chain is built from TRBV7-2 and TRBJ2-1; D perhaps matches TRBD2 (6 bases). This CDR3 has 15 residues. The V end lost 2 bases, the J end lost 7 bases, and 15 bases lay between the germline ends. Germline-derived CDR1 and CDR2 are SGHTA and FQGNSA. Written as DNA, the CDR3 is TGTGCCAGCAGCTTAACCGGGACTCTTACGAATGAGCAGTTCTTC. Its protein is CASSLTGTLTNEQFF.

V and J are TRBV11-2 and TRBJ2-2; 8 nucleotides match TRBD1. Per the germline V gene, CDR1 is SGHAT and CDR2 is FQNNGV. V was clipped by 9 bases and J by 6 bases; unmatched bases: 6. CDR3 size: 13 residues. CDR3: CASGQGRAGELFF. In nucleotides, the CDR3 is TGTGCCAGTGGACAGGGACGAGCCGGGGAGCTGTTTTTT.

The J gene is TRBJ2-1, the V gene TRBV7-8; 7 bases are a match to TRBD2. V was pared by 4 bases and J by 0 bases, with 9 bases of the junction left unmatched. From germline, CDR1 is SGHVS and CDR2 FQNEAQ. The CDR3 sequence is 17 residues long. CDR3 DNA: TGTGCCAGCAGCTCGTCCGGGGGGATGAGCTCCTACAATGAGCAGTTCTTC. It specifies CASSSSGGMSSYNEQFF.

The chain employs TRBV5-4 and TRBJ1-6; no clear D gene. Trimming took off 0 bases at V and 6 bases at J, with 16 bases between the two ends. The germline CDR1 and CDR2 sequences are SGHNT and YYREEE (reference sequence). This CDR3 has 17 residues. The CDR3 here is CASSLAGRVTGNSPLHF. CDR3 coding DNA: TGTGCCAGCAGCTTGGCCGGGCGGGTAACGGGTAATTCACCCCTCCACTTT.

V gene TRBV29-1 combines with J gene TRBJ2-5, with TRBD2 matching over 7 bases. Germline V gene data show CDR1 as SQVTM and CDR2 as ANQGSEA. CDR3 length: 18 amino acids. Trimming took 0 bases from V and 5 from J; bases not matched to a gene: 18. CDR3 sequence (DNA): TGCAGCGTTGAAGATCTTGTAGTGGGCGGGAGAGCCCGGGAGACCCAGTACTTC. Translation: CSVEDLVVGGRARETQYF.

The chain combines TRBV10-1 with TRBJ2-1; 8 nucleotides match TRBD2. This CDR3 is 12 amino acids long. Germline V gives CDR1 WNHNN, CDR2 SYGVQD (reference sequence). V gave up 2 bases and J gave up 9 bases; unmatched junction bases: 0. The CDR3 region has the DNA TGCGCCAGCAGTGAGGCGGGGGGTGAGCAGTTCTTC. The encoded protein is CASSEAGGEQFF.

The chain couples TRBV25-1 to TRBJ1-1; D call uncertain. The V end was cut by 1 base, the J end by 1 base, with 10 bases between. The CDR3 spans 15 residues. Germline values: CDR1 MGHDK, CDR2 SYGVNS. The CDR3 loop is CASSEFGRGNTEAFF. The CDR3 DNA is TGTGCCAGCAGTGAATTCGGGAGAGGGAACACTGAAGCTTTCTTT. Full variable domain (rest looked up from reference TRBV25-1 and TRBJ1-1): EADIYQTPRYLVIGTGKKITLECSQTMGHDKMYWYQQDPGMELHLIHYSYGVNSTEKGDLSSESTVSRIRTEHFPLTLESARPSHTSQYLCASSEFGRGNTEAFFGQGTRLTVV.

The CDR3 DNA reads TGTGCCAGCAGCTTAGCGAGGCAGGGGTCAGATACGCAGTATTTT. Translating it yields CASSLARQGSDTQYF. J is TRBJ2-3 and V is TRBV7-8; the D gene is possibly TRBD1 (6 bases). V was trimmed by 0 bases and J by 4 bases, leaving 11 bases between them. The CDR3 totals 15 residues. Germline assignment: CDR1 SGHVS and CDR2 FQNEAQ.

The V gene is TRBV28, the J gene TRBJ2-5, with 7 bases aligning to TRBD1. The CDR3 is 13 residues long. The J segment lost 1 base and the V segment lost 6 bases, leaving 2 bases of the junction unmatched. Germline V gives CDR1 MDHEN, CDR2 SYDVKM. The CDR3 region is CASRTGPQETQYF. In DNA, the CDR3 is TGTGCCAGCAGGACAGGGCCCCAAGAGACCCAGTACTTC.

V and J are TRBV11-2 and TRBJ1-3; D not resolved. Germline loops: CDR1 SGHAT, CDR2 FQNNGV. CDR3 length: 13 amino acids. V shed 3 bases and J shed 5 bases, with 8 bases lying between them. CDR3 region: CASSFSFRNTIYF. In DNA, the CDR3 is TGTGCCAGCAGCTTCTCCTTTAGAAACACCATATATTTT.

The chain couples TRBV3-1 (or the pseudogene TRBV3-2) to TRBJ2-7, with D possibly TRBD2 on 7 matching bases. Germline lookup yields CDR1 LGHDT and CDR2 YNNKEL (reference sequence). This CDR3 contains 15 residues. V lost 3 bases to trimming and J lost 3 bases, with 15 bases between them. The CDR3 sequence: CASSQGASGYYEQYF. The CDR3 bases are TGTGCCAGCAGCCAGGGGGCTAGCGGATACTACGAGCAGTACTTC.

Here the CDR3 reads CASSDLLGAGETQYF. The CDR3 nucleotides are TGTGCCAGCAGTGACCTGTTGGGGGCTGGAGAGACCCAGTACTTC. The V gene is TRBV2, the J gene TRBJ2-5; the D gene is possibly TRBD1 (6 bases). CDR1 and CDR2 (germline): SNHLY, FYNNEI. V was trimmed by 3 bases and J by 4 bases, leaving 15 bases between them. The CDR3 is 15 amino acids.

The chain carries TRBV7-9 and TRBJ1-4, with a possible D match to TRBD1 (6 bases). CDR1 is SEHNR, CDR2 FQNEAQ, per germline (reference sequence). V lost 5 bases and J 6 bases, leaving 16 bases between the germline ends. CDR3 size: 15 residues. Written as DNA, the CDR3 is TGTGCCAGCAGCCCTTATGCGGGGGCTTATGAAAAACTGTTTTTT. Translating gives CASSPYAGAYEKLFF. The full variable domain, with the rest looked up from reference TRBV7-9 and TRBJ1-4, is DTGVSQNPRHKITKRGQNVTFRCDPISEHNRLYWYRQTLGQGPEFLTYFQNEAQLEKSRLLSDRFSAERPKGSFSTLEIQRTEQGDSAMYLCASSPYAGAYEKLFFGSGTQLSVL.

This chain joins TRBV11-2 and TRBJ1-2, with D perhaps TRBD1 (6 bases). Per germline, CDR1 SGHAT and CDR2 FQNNGV. The CDR3 is made up of 15 amino acids. The V gene lost 2 bases and the J gene lost 0 bases, with 10 bases spanning the gap. In DNA form, the CDR3 reads TGTGCCAGCAGCTTAAAAACAGGGACTAACTATGGCTACACCTTC. Amino acid sequence: CASSLKTGTNYGYTF.

The chain carries TRBV2 and TRBJ2-1, with D possibly being TRBD2 (7 bases). The ends were cut back, 10 bases at V and 2 bases at J, with 21 bases in the middle. The germline gives CDR1 SNHLY, CDR2 FYNNEI. The CDR3 is made up of 16 amino acids. The CDR3 DNA sequence: TGTGCCACCGGGGGGCCTGGCAGTACTCCCTACAATGAGCAGTTCTTC. It translates to CATGGPGSTPYNEQFF.

This clone was seen a handful of times. This chain links TRBV29-1 with TRBJ1-2; unclear D gene. The CDR3 runs 9 residues. Germline V gene sequence: CDR1 SQVTM, CDR2 ANQGSEA. Trimming shortened V by 4 bases and J by 6 bases, and 3 bases separated the two germline ends. In nucleotides, the CDR3 is TGCAGCGTTGGTAATGGCTACACCTTC. Translated: CSVGNGYTF. Complete variable domain (other parts from reference TRBV29-1 and TRBJ1-2): SAVISQKPSRDICQRGTSLTIQCQVDSQVTMMFWYRQQPGQSLTLIATANQGSEATYESGFVIDKFPISRPNLTFSTLTVSNMSPEDSSIYLCSVGNGYTFGSGTRLTVV.

The chain joins TRBV29-1 to TRBJ2-1, with no clear D. Looked up from germline, CDR1 is SQVTM and CDR2 is ANQGSEA. The germline V and J ends were trimmed by 4 bases and 0 bases, with 13 bases remaining between them. There are 15 residues in the CDR3. The CDR3 bases are TGCAGCGTTGTGTGGCGGATCCTCTCCTACAATGAGCAGTTCTTC. The encoded protein is CSVVWRILSYNEQFF.

Only one count was recorded for this clone. The CDR3 coding sequence is TGTGCCAGCACCCCCCATGACAGAAACTATGGCTACACCTTC. It codes for CASTPHDRNYGYTF. The V and J genes are TRBV6-5 and TRBJ1-2, with D possibly being TRBD1 (5 bases). In germline, CDR1 is MNHEY, CDR2 SVGAGI. The ends were cut back, 7 bases at V and 2 bases at J, with 14 bases in the middle. This CDR3 is 14 amino acids long.

The genes are TRBV4-3 and TRBJ2-3; maybe TRBD2 (5 bases). This CDR3 contains 15 residues. Trimming stripped 0 bases from V and 6 bases from J, with 13 bases between. CDR1 and CDR2 from the germline V gene are LGHNA and YSLEER. Written as DNA, the CDR3 is TGCGCCAGCAGCCAAGACCCAGCGGTATCCGATACGCAGTATTTT. It is translated as CASSQDPAVSDTQYF.

The CDR3 spells CASSSLQGHQPQHF. The CDR3 coding sequence is TGTGCCAGCAGCTCCCTACAGGGACATCAGCCCCAGCATTTT. The chain couples TRBV11-2 to TRBJ1-5; tentative D call: TRBD1 (6 bases). In germline, CDR1 is SGHAT, CDR2 FQNNGV. This CDR3 contains 14 residues. V lost 4 bases and J lost 5, with 12 bases in between.

The CDR3: CASSQRWGINYGYTF. CDR3 bases: TGCGCCAGCAGCCAAAGGTGGGGCATCAACTATGGCTACACCTTC. The V gene is TRBV4-3, the J gene TRBJ1-2; weak D call: TRBD1 (5 bases). Germline V lookup: CDR1 LGHNA, CDR2 YSLEER. Trimming took off 2 bases at V and 2 bases at J, with 12 bases between the two ends. The CDR3 extends over 15 amino acids.

Written as DNA, the CDR3 is TGTGCCAGCAGCTTAGAGACTGTTACTGAAGCTTTCTTT. Its protein product is CASSLETVTEAFF. The rearrangement joins TRBV7-9 to TRBJ1-1; D is undetermined. This CDR3 is 13 amino acids long. V shed 1 base and J shed 5 bases, with 8 bases lying between them. The germline V gene has CDR1 SEHNR and CDR2 FQNEAQ (reference sequence).